Listed below are T cell receptor beta chains from one sample, sequenced in a study of shared clonotypes between healthy human individuals. Sequenced by immunoSEQ multiplex PCR; TCRdb stores in-frame clones only, minus some. The repertoire has around 1.9 million clones, 90% to 95% of them found once; the top ten carry around 1.7%. Sequencing used naive CD8+ T cells from PBMCs. Receptors originate from a man aged 18 to 29 in good health. Some clones in this sample may be carry-over from other donors' samples. CDR3s include the opening cysteine and the closing phenylalanine or tryptophan. The D gene is left open where the match is weak. Rows may omit the clone size; those that give it use once, few, many or a size class.

length	J	size	V	D	CDR3	DNA
15	TRBJ1-2	.	TRBV6-5	.	CASTTRTEGRYGYTF	TGTGCCAGCACTACAAGGACAGAAGGCCGCTATGGCTACACCTTC
18	TRBJ2-1	.	TRBV9	TRBD2	CASSVEEGAREGYNEQFF	TGTGCCAGCAGCGTAGAGGAGGGCGCACGGGAGGGGTACAATGAGCAGTTCTTC
14	TRBJ2-7	once	TRBV27	TRBD2	CASSPSGRVYEQYF	TGTGCCAGCAGTCCTAGCGGGAGGGTCTACGAGCAGTACTTC
12	TRBJ2-5	.	TRBV25-1	TRBD1	CASSNRGETQYF	TGTGCCAGCAGTAACAGGGGGGAGACCCAGTACTTC
15	TRBJ2-7	once	TRBV7-9	.	CASSPLVGEAYEQYF	TGTGCCAGCAGCCCCCTGGTGGGAGAGGCCTACGAGCAGTACTTC
17	TRBJ2-7	.	TRBV6-1	.	CASSGGPRDTGLYEQYF	TGTGCCAGCAGTGGGGGCCCCCGGGACACGGGCCTCTACGAGCAGTACTTC
14	TRBJ2-3	.	TRBV10-3	.	CAISESLGGDTQYF	TGTGCCATCAGTGAGTCCCTCGGCGGAGATACGCAGTATTTT
15	TRBJ2-3	.	TRBV28	TRBD2	CASSLRASGSDTQYF	TGTGCCAGCAGTTTAAGGGCTAGCGGGTCAGATACGCAGTATTTT
16	TRBJ1-2	.	TRBV27	.	CASSLFQGSQQGGYTF	TGTGCCAGCAGTTTATTTCAGGGGTCCCAGCAAGGAGGCTACACCTTC
17	TRBJ2-7	.	TRBV27	TRBD2	CASSLSLGEGTSYEQYF	TGTGCCAGCAGTTTATCGTTAGGGGAGGGGACTTCCTACGAGCAGTACTTC
17	TRBJ2-7	.	TRBV27	.	CASSLSEGDGTSYEQYF	TGTGCCAGCAGTTTATCCGAGGGGGACGGGACCTCCTACGAGCAGTACTTC
14	TRBJ2-1	.	TRBV4-1	TRBD2	CASSLGLAANEQFF	TGCGCCAGCAGCTTGGGACTAGCGGCCAATGAGCAGTTCTTC
16	TRBJ2-1	.	TRBV7-3	TRBD2	CASSPRGLAVYNEQFF	TGTGCCAGCAGCCCCCGGGGACTAGCGGTATACAATGAGCAGTTCTTC
13	TRBJ1-1	.	TRBV6-5	.	CASSYEGNTEAFF	TGTGCCAGCAGTTACGAAGGGAACACTGAAGCTTTCTTT
15	TRBJ2-7	.	TRBV7-8	TRBD1	CASSPPDRVPYEQYF	TGTGCCAGCAGCCCGCCGGACAGGGTACCCTACGAGCAGTACTTC
15	TRBJ2-6	once	TRBV2	.	CASSEGSAGANVLTF	TGTGCCAGCAGTGAAGGCAGTGCTGGGGCCAACGTCCTGACTTTC
13	TRBJ2-1	.	TRBV2	.	CATRTLLLDEQFF	TGTGCCACCCGAACTCTACTTTTGGATGAGCAGTTCTTC
16	TRBJ2-2	.	TRBV5-6	TRBD2	CASSHSLAVNTGELFF	TGTGCCAGCAGCCACTCGCTAGCGGTAAACACCGGGGAGCTGTTTTTT
15	TRBJ1-2	.	TRBV11-2	.	CASSIPATTHYGYTF	TGTGCCAGCAGTATTCCGGCAACCACCCACTATGGCTACACCTTC
14	TRBJ2-5	.	TRBV7-9	.	CASGPGHPQETQYF	TGTGCCAGCGGGCCGGGACATCCGCAAGAGACCCAGTACTTC
16	TRBJ2-1	.	TRBV27	.	CASSLLLHSSYNEQFF	TGTGCCAGCAGTTTATTGCTGCATAGCTCCTACAATGAGCAGTTCTTC
13	TRBJ1-2	once	TRBV28	.	CASRGRGAYGYTF	TGTGCCAGCAGAGGTAGGGGCGCCTATGGCTACACCTTC
15	TRBJ2-7	.	TRBV27	.	CASSYGQLSSYEQYF	TGTGCCAGCAGTTACGGACAGCTGAGCTCCTACGAGCAGTACTTC
13	TRBJ1-2	.	TRBV2	.	CASSDWSFYGYTF	TGTGCCAGCAGTGATTGGTCCTTCTATGGCTACACCTTC
14	TRBJ2-1	.	TRBV7-9	.	CASSSSPREDEQFF	TGTGCCAGCAGCTCAAGCCCTAGGGAGGATGAGCAGTTCTTC
17	TRBJ1-1	.	TRBV27	TRBD1	CASSLSAPQGANTEAFF	TGTGCCAGCAGTTTATCTGCCCCTCAGGGGGCGAACACTGAAGCTTTCTTT
17	TRBJ2-1	once	TRBV5-4	TRBD1	CASSLVDWDRENNEQFF	TGTGCCAGCAGCTTGGTGGATTGGGACAGAGAAAACAATGAGCAGTTCTTC
16	TRBJ2-1	once	TRBV11-2	TRBD2	CASSGRLQAGVNEQFF	TGTGCCAGCAGCGGCAGACTTCAAGCGGGAGTTAATGAGCAGTTCTTC
14	TRBJ1-1	.	TRBV2	.	CASSPMPGHTEAFF	TGTGCCAGCAGTCCCATGCCAGGACACACTGAAGCTTTCTTT
17	TRBJ2-2	.	TRBV27	TRBD1	CASSLLTIWTGPGELFF	TGTGCCAGCAGTCTTCTCACTATATGGACAGGGCCCGGGGAGCTGTTTTTT
14	TRBJ1-1	.	TRBV6-6	.	CASSYTAGRSEAFF	TGTGCCAGCAGTTACACAGCCGGGCGGTCTGAAGCTTTCTTT
14	TRBJ2-3	.	TRBV7-9	.	CASSLAPESDTQYF	TGTGCCAGCAGCTTAGCGCCGGAATCAGATACGCAGTATTTT
18	TRBJ2-3	once	TRBV7-2	TRBD2	CASSQAPLAGEGLDTQYF	TGTGCCAGCAGCCAGGCCCCTCTAGCGGGCGAGGGTCTCGATACGCAGTATTTT
14	TRBJ1-5	.	TRBV27	.	CASGTYMGNQPQHF	TGTGCCAGCGGGACCTACATGGGCAATCAGCCCCAGCATTTT
13	TRBJ2-5	.	TRBV11-2	.	CASSLGGWETQYF	TGTGCCAGCAGCTTAGGAGGGTGGGAGACCCAGTACTTC
13	TRBJ2-7	.	TRBV19	.	CASSMTPRGEQYF	TGTGCCAGTAGTATGACCCCCCGCGGGGAGCAGTACTTC
16	TRBJ2-4	once	TRBV27	TRBD1	CASSLGVGTAQNIQYF	TGTGCCAGCAGTTTAGGGGTCGGGACAGCCCAAAACATTCAGTACTTC
19	TRBJ2-2	.	TRBV29-1	TRBD1	CSVEDRYSVQGARAGELFF	TGCAGCGTTGAAGATCGTTATTCAGTACAGGGGGCGAGGGCCGGGGAGCTGTTTTTT
15	TRBJ1-3	.	TRBV11-2	.	CASSLRLGQRNTIYF	TGTGCCAGCAGCCTCCGATTGGGTCAGAGGAACACCATATATTTT
15	TRBJ2-3	.	TRBV6-5	.	CASSYLPPLEDTQYF	TGTGCCAGCAGTTACCTTCCCCCCTTGGAAGATACGCAGTATTTT
14	TRBJ2-7	.	TRBV5-6	.	CASSLSGGAYEQYF	TGTGCCAGCAGCCTTTCCGGAGGCGCCTACGAGCAGTACTTC
15	TRBJ2-3	.	TRBV9	TRBD2	CASSASGRSTDTQYF	TGTGCCAGCAGCGCTAGCGGGAGAAGCACAGATACGCAGTATTTT
15	TRBJ2-2	.	TRBV28	TRBD1	CASSLGQGVVGELFF	TGTGCCAGCAGTCTGGGACAGGGGGTGGTCGGGGAGCTGTTTTTT
15	TRBJ1-6	.	TRBV6-5	.	CASSVSASKNSPLHF	TGTGCCAGCAGTGTCAGCGCCTCGAAAAATTCACCCCTCCACTTT
15	TRBJ2-5	.	TRBV13	TRBD1	CASSMGQGKGETQYF	TGTGCCAGCAGCATGGGACAGGGAAAGGGGGAGACCCAGTACTTC
16	TRBJ2-7	.	TRBV4-3	TRBD1	CASSQASRGRIYEQYF	TGCGCCAGCAGCCAAGCGTCTAGGGGGCGAATTTACGAGCAGTACTTC
13	TRBJ1-5	.	TRBV7-2	.	CASSLRGYQPQHF	TGTGCCAGCAGCTTACGGGGGTATCAGCCCCAGCATTTT
15	TRBJ2-7	.	TRBV7-8	TRBD1	CASSYRDSLTYEQYF	TGTGCCAGCAGCTACCGGGACAGCCTAACCTACGAGCAGTACTTC
15	TRBJ2-1	.	TRBV28	.	CASSKIRGGLEEQFF	TGTGCCAGCAGTAAGATACGAGGCGGTTTAGAGGAGCAGTTCTTC
17	TRBJ2-5	.	TRBV27	TRBD1	CASRPTGATSLQETQYF	TGTGCCAGCAGGCCGACAGGGGCCACCTCCCTTCAAGAGACCCAGTACTTC
11	TRBJ2-7	.	TRBV10-3	.	CAIGNSYEQYF	TGTGCCATAGGAAACTCCTACGAGCAGTACTTC
11	TRBJ2-7	.	TRBV20-1	.	CSAPWRGVSYF	TGCAGTGCCCCTTGGAGGGGAGTGAGTTACTTC
14	TRBJ2-7	.	TRBV7-9	.	CASSSPNRESEQYF	TGTGCCAGCAGCTCCCCCAACAGGGAGTCCGAGCAGTACTTC